A single sample is the source of the 31 T cell receptor beta chains below, sequenced in a study of blood T cells in healthy people across ages. Using a J-beta primer mix together with a sample-barcoded 5' primer, a second PCR was run for roughly 7 to 11 cycles. TCRdb re-derived calls from the 5' RACE reads in MiXCR, one entry per CDR3 protein. The table lists over 1,200,000 distinct CDR3 sequences, approximately 59% of them singletons. Sequencing used blood. The source of these receptors is a man younger than 35 in good health.

The V call is TRBV20-1, the J call TRBJ2-3; possible D gene TRBD1, 5 bases. Deletions cut 6 bases from V and 0 bases from J, with 10 bases between. The CDR3 length is 13 residues. Germline loops: CDR1 DFQATT, CDR2 SNEGSKA (reference sequence). CDR3 loop: CSALDISTDTQYF. Written as DNA, the CDR3 is TGCAGTGCCCTGGACATTAGCACAGATACGCAGTATTTT.

The chain carries TRBV7-2 and TRBJ1-5; 7 positions match TRBD1. Germline V lookup: CDR1 SGHTA, CDR2 FQGNSA. With V trimmed by 2 bases and J by 3 bases, 4 bases remained unmatched. The CDR3 has 15 residues. As DNA, the CDR3 is TGTGCCAGCAGCTTATATGGGACAGCCAATCAGCCCCAGCATTTT. This gives the protein CASSLYGTANQPQHF.

The chain employs TRBV9 and TRBJ2-3; D possibly corresponds to TRBD2 (7 bases). Trimming took off 4 bases at V and 2 bases at J, with 17 bases between the two ends. This CDR3 is built from 16 residues. The germline CDR1 and CDR2 sequences are SGDLS and YYNGEE. The CDR3 bases are TGTGCCAGCAGCTCCCGGGGGGCCCACTACACAGATACGCAGTATTTT. Translated: CASSSRGAHYTDTQYF. Supplemented by reference TRBV9 and TRBJ2-3, the full variable domain reads DSGVTQTPKHLITATGQRVTLRCSPRSGDLSVYWYQQSLDQGLQFLIQYYNGEERAKGNILERFSAQQFPDLHSELNLSSLELGDSALYFCASSSRGAHYTDTQYFGPGTRLTVL.

In DNA form, the CDR3 reads TGTGCCAGCAGTCATAACGGCTACGAGCAGTACTTC. Protein: CASSHNGYEQYF. The rearrangement joins TRBV6-2 or TRBV6-3 to TRBJ2-5; D call uncertain. The closer fit of TRBJ2-7 to the DNA end suggests the J call may be wrong. The CDR3 runs to 12 residues. The V gene's germline CDR1 is MNHEY and CDR2 SVGEGT.

This clonotype was seen more than once but under ten times. The rearrangement uses TRBV27 and TRBJ2-7; 8 bases are a match to TRBD1. V trimming: 7 bases; J trimming: 2 bases; junction bases outside the gene matches: 4. The germline gives CDR1 MNHEY, CDR2 SMNVEV (reference sequence). This CDR3 has 13 residues. CDR3 bases: TGTGCCAGCAATCGACAGGGGACCTACGAGCAGTACTTC. This translates into CASNRQGTYEQYF.

The gene calls are TRBV20-1 and TRBJ1-4, with D possibly TRBD1 on 6 matching bases. The ends were cut back, 3 bases at V and 10 bases at J, with 12 bases in the middle. CDR1 and CDR2 from the germline V gene are DFQATT and SNEGSKA (reference sequence). This CDR3 has 12 amino acids. The CDR3 DNA sequence: TGCAGTGCTAGCAGGGGCCAAGGAAAACTGTTTTTT. It specifies CSASRGQGKLFF.

The chain is built from TRBV6-2 or TRBV6-3 and TRBJ2-3, with 8 bases lining up with TRBD2. CDR1 is MNHEY and CDR2 is SVGEGT in the germline V gene. This CDR3 spans 18 amino acids. The junction had 12 bases not matched to a gene; V was cut back by 2 bases and J by 2 bases. This CDR3 reads CASSYLRGGPSTTDTQYF. The CDR3, as DNA: TGTGCCAGCAGTTACCTTCGGGGGGGCCCTTCTACCACAGATACGCAGTATTTT.

The V gene is TRBV4-1, the J gene TRBJ1-2; 9 bases are a match to TRBD1. The germline V gene encodes CDR1 MGHRA and CDR2 YSYEKL. This CDR3 has 15 amino acids. V lost 4 bases to trimming and J lost 4 bases; unmatched junction nucleotides: 7. The CDR3 sequence is CASSRGTGFGYGYTF. Here the CDR3 DNA reads TGCGCCAGCAGCCGAGGGACAGGGTTTGGCTATGGCTACACCTTC.

This clonotype came up a few times. CDR3: CASSEFTRTYEQYF. The CDR3 region has the DNA TGTGCCAGCAGTGAATTTACTAGAACCTACGAGCAGTACTTC. The rearrangement links TRBV25-1 to TRBJ2-7, with D perhaps TRBD2 (5 bases). Germline values: CDR1 MGHDK, CDR2 SYGVNS. This CDR3 spans 14 amino acids. The V end was cut by 1 base, the J end by 2 bases, with 9 bases between.

This chain uses TRBV4-3 with TRBJ2-3, with TRBD2 identical over 15 bases. The trim removed 0 bases at V and 5 bases at J, leaving 6 bases unmatched. CDR1 is LGHNA and CDR2 is YSLEER in the germline V gene. The CDR3 length is 18 residues. CDR3 protein: CASSQEGLAGGRGDTQYF. CDR3 DNA sequence: TGCGCCAGCAGCCAAGAGGGACTAGCGGGGGGCCGGGGAGATACGCAGTATTTT.

The gene calls are TRBV2 and TRBJ2-1; 10 nucleotides line up with TRBD2. Germline lookup yields CDR1 SNHLY and CDR2 FYNNEI. The CDR3 totals 15 residues. Germline trimming cut 7 bases from V and 6 bases from J; bases unmatched to any gene: 9. This CDR3 is CASTMTSGYRNEQFF. In nucleotides, the CDR3 is TGTGCCAGCACAATGACTAGCGGGTATCGCAATGAGCAGTTCTTC.

The V call is TRBV7-2, the J call TRBJ1-2; tentatively, D is TRBD1 (5 bases). The CDR3 contains 13 residues. V lost 5 bases and J lost 7, with 14 bases in between. Germline V gives CDR1 SGHTA, CDR2 FQGNSA. CDR3 DNA sequence: TGTGCCAGCAGCGTAGACAGTTTCTCTGGCTACACCTTC. Its translation is CASSVDSFSGYTF.

V usage is TRBV28 and J usage is TRBJ2-7, with 9 bases lining up with TRBD1. CDR3 length: 19 amino acids. Per germline, CDR1 MDHEN and CDR2 SYDVKM. V shed 6 bases, J shed 0 bases, and the junction held 18 bases outside the gene matches. The CDR3 protein is CASRGPGQGTGGNSYEQYF. CDR3 in DNA: TGTGCCAGCAGGGGACCGGGACAGGGTACCGGGGGTAACTCCTACGAGCAGTACTTC.

This chain connects TRBV15 to TRBJ2-3, with 8 bases fitting TRBD1. This CDR3 region has 15 residues. Germline loops: CDR1 LNHNV, CDR2 YYDKDF (reference sequence). J gave up 3 bases and V 5 bases, and 7 bases lay outside the gene matches. This chain's CDR3 is CATSGRDRITDTQYF. The CDR3 DNA follows: TGTGCCACCAGCGGCCGGGACAGGATTACAGATACGCAGTATTTT.

This chain connects TRBV5-5 to TRBJ1-5; weak D call: TRBD1 (6 bases). V lost 0 bases and J lost 6, with 13 bases in between. In germline, CDR1 is SGHKS, CDR2 YYEKEE (reference sequence). The CDR3 spans 15 residues. The CDR3: CASSLEAGAAQPQHF. CDR3 bases: TGTGCCAGCAGCTTGGAGGCAGGGGCGGCTCAGCCCCAGCATTTT.

This clonotype was seen a few times. This chain links TRBV6-1 with TRBJ1-2; a weak D match, TRBD1 (6 bases). The CDR3 consists of 14 residues. Germline V gene data show CDR1 as MNHNS and CDR2 as SASEGT. Between the trimmed V and J ends, which lost 6 bases and 4 bases, there was a span of 15 bases. DNA of the CDR3: TGTGCCAGCAGCGCCGGGACCAGGGGCTATGGCTACACCTTC. It translates to CASSAGTRGYGYTF.

The rearrangement uses TRBV4-1 and TRBJ2-5, with D maybe TRBD2 (6 bases). V was shortened by 1 base and J by 5 bases, with 17 bases between the two germline ends. Germline V lookup: CDR1 MGHRA, CDR2 YSYEKL. The CDR3 is 16 amino acids. CDR3 protein: CASSQASEAGRETQYF. The CDR3 region has the DNA TGCGCCAGCAGCCAAGCATCGGAGGCGGGGCGGGAGACCCAGTACTTC.

The CDR3 DNA follows: TGCAGCGTTTCCCTGGGGACCCAGTACTTC. Encoded protein: CSVSLGTQYF. The rearrangement uses TRBV29-1 and TRBJ2-7; no reliable D call. With the DNA end fitting TRBJ2-5 better, the J assignment may be wrong. The length of the CDR3 is 10 residues. Germline CDR1 is SQVTM and CDR2 is ANQGSEA.

The CDR3 DNA reads as TGTGCCAGCTTCGAGACAGGCACATGCGAGCAGTACTTC. Translated: CASFETGTCEQYF. The chain links TRBV2 to TRBJ2-5; perhaps TRBD1 as D (6 bases). The DNA end is a closer match to TRBJ2-7, so the J assignment may be wrong. Germline V lookup: CDR1 SNHLY, CDR2 FYNNEI. The CDR3 length is 13 residues.

This clonotype came up once. V gene TRBV20-1 combines with J gene TRBJ2-3, with 9 positions matching TRBD2. The V segment lost 3 bases and the J segment 7 bases; nucleotides outside the gene matches: 14. The CDR3 has 16 residues. CDR1 and CDR2 from the germline V gene are DFQATT and SNEGSKA (reference sequence). The CDR3 DNA follows: TGCAGTGCTAGCGCGATCATTCGAGCGGGAGGAAATACGCAGTATTTT. Translating gives CSASAIIRAGGNTQYF.

V is TRBV6-5 and J is TRBJ2-7, with D hard to call. Germline V gives CDR1 MNHEY, CDR2 SVGAGI. The V end was cut by 8 bases, the J end by 1 base, with 15 bases between. The CDR3 runs 14 residues. CDR3 region: CASGQLGNSYEQYF. The CDR3 bases are TGTGCCAGCGGGCAGCTGGGTAATTCCTACGAGCAGTACTTC.

This clonotype was recorded once. The genes are TRBV6-2 or TRBV6-3 and TRBJ2-7; TRBD1 matches at 7 bases. Trimming removed 7 bases from V and 4 bases from J; junction bases left unmatched: 10. CDR3 size: 14 residues. Germline V gene data show CDR1 as MNHEY and CDR2 as SVGEGT. The CDR3 region is CASTTPGQFYEQYF. CDR3 sequence (DNA): TGTGCCAGCACAACACCGGGACAGTTTTACGAGCAGTACTTC.

This clonotype was seen ten or more times. V gene TRBV7-2 combines with J gene TRBJ1-2; weak D call: TRBD1 (5 bases). This CDR3 has 13 amino acids. The germline V and J ends were trimmed by 2 bases and 8 bases, with 12 bases remaining between them. Germline V lookup: CDR1 SGHTA, CDR2 FQGNSA. CDR3 amino acids: CASSLMQGVGYTF. The CDR3 region has the DNA TGTGCCAGCAGCTTAATGCAGGGTGTAGGCTACACCTTC.

This sequence joins TRBV9 and TRBJ2-5; no firm D call. V lost 7 bases to trimming and J lost 3 bases, with 7 bases between them. CDR1 is SGDLS, CDR2 YYNGEE, per germline. The CDR3 is 11 residues long. The DNA of the CDR3 is TGTGCCAGCGCCAGTAAAGAGACCCAGTACTTC. It is translated as CASASKETQYF.

Only a few counts were recorded for this clonotype. This chain uses TRBV6-6 with TRBJ2-5; TRBD1 aligns across 11 bases. This CDR3 contains 14 residues. Germline CDR1 is MNHNY and CDR2 is SVGAGI (reference sequence). The V and J ends lost 5 bases and 5 bases, in that order; junction bases with no gene match: 4. The CDR3 loop reads CASSEDRGLETQYF. The CDR3 DNA is TGTGCCAGCAGTGAGGACAGGGGGCTTGAGACCCAGTACTTC.

This clonotype showed up just once. The chain has TRBV4-1 and TRBJ2-5; perhaps TRBD2 as D (7 bases). Looked up from germline, CDR1 is MGHRA and CDR2 is YSYEKL. This CDR3 is 14 amino acids long. V lost 1 base, J lost 5 bases, and 11 bases lay in between. This CDR3 reads CASSQAGGVETQYF. The CDR3 DNA follows: TGCGCCAGCAGCCAAGCGGGGGGCGTGGAGACCCAGTACTTC.

This chain uses TRBV28 with TRBJ1-2; 7 bases align to TRBD1. The CDR3 runs to 12 residues. Germline lookup yields CDR1 MDHEN and CDR2 SYDVKM. V lost 5 bases and J lost 5; bases outside the gene matches: 2. In DNA form, the CDR3 reads TGTGCCAGCAGTCGGGGACAGTATGGCTACACCTTC. Protein: CASSRGQYGYTF.

The rearrangement links TRBV6-2 or TRBV6-3 to TRBJ2-4, with D perhaps matching TRBD2 (6 bases). The CDR3 length is 14 residues. Trimming shortened V by 8 bases and J by 1 base, and 12 bases separated the two germline ends. Germline V gene sequence: CDR1 MNHEY, CDR2 SVGEGT. The CDR3 bases are TGTGCCAGCCATCCCGCGGGGGCCAAAAACATTCAGTACTTC. Amino acids: CASHPAGAKNIQYF.

Concerning this clonotype: The junction does not match germline at one end; this may be a read error. The V call is TRBV2, the J call TRBJ2-3, with 8 bases identical to TRBD2. The germline gives CDR1 SNHLY, CDR2 FYNNEI. This CDR3 contains 14 residues. CDR3 coding DNA: TGTGCCGGCAGCCGGGAGGGGAGCGCAGATACGCAGTATTTT. Translating it yields CAGSREGSADTQYF.

The V call is TRBV20-1, the J call TRBJ2-7; 8 bases map to TRBD2. The CDR3 consists of 14 residues. Unmatched junction bases numbered 7, after V lost 3 bases and J lost 3 bases. Per germline, CDR1 DFQATT and CDR2 SNEGSKA (reference sequence). The CDR3 sequence is CSASPGLENYEQYF. In nucleotides, the CDR3 is TGCAGTGCTAGTCCGGGACTAGAGAACTACGAGCAGTACTTC.

To note about this clonotype: At one of its ends the junction is not consistent with the germline gene, which may arise from a read error. This chain connects TRBV4-2 to TRBJ2-1; 9 nucleotides align to TRBD2. The CDR3 sequence is 17 residues long. The V gene's germline CDR1 is LGHNA and CDR2 YNFKEQ. The CDR3 here is CASSQDSSGIVSNEQFF. The CDR3 DNA reads as TGTGCCAGCAGCCAAGATTCTAGCGGGATAGTTAGCAATGAACAGTTCTTC.